The entry that follows covers one T cell receptor (beta chain) sequence. Its cognate antigen is unknown. The PCR used 60 Vbeta and 13 Jbeta primers. Using immunoSEQ multiplex PCR, the repertoire was profiled, and TCRdb retains in-frame clones only, with some absent. The table shows roughly 160,000 clones, with about 76% occurring only once. The V end lost 7 bases, the J end lost 8 bases, and 18 bases lay between the germline ends. Per germline, CDR1 MDHEN and CDR2 SYDVKM. This CDR3 is built from 14 residues. The data stem from a study of cytomegalovirus exposure and HLA in healthy donors. General study points: A later analysis reportedly found fewer N-insertions in an Asian-associated ancestry cluster than the roughly 730-donor mean.

The sequence was collected from a woman under 30 in good health and CMV-seropositive. This chain uses TRBV28 with TRBJ2-1, with D maybe TRBD2 (7 bases). Sequencing used PBMCs. CDR3 residues: CASIGGGGAHEQFF. DNA for the CDR3: TGTGCCAGCATCGGTGGAGGGGGGGCGCATGAGCAGTTCTTC.